This is a list of T cell receptor beta chains from one sample in a study of blood T cell repertoires in COVID-19. Measured with immunoSEQ multiplex PCR; TCRdb has only the in-frame clones, and not every one. The sample gives tens of thousands of clones, about 87% of which show up once; 40% to 50% is in the top ten. Source material: peripheral blood. Receptors were obtained from a human donor in a cohort sampled during active COVID-19. CDR3s include the opening cysteine and the closing phenylalanine or tryptophan. A D gene is named only where the DNA matches it firmly. Some rows have no size entry. The others give once, few or many, or a class for an expanded clone.

j_call	clone_size	d_call	v_call	cdr3_aa	cdr3_nt
TRBJ2-3	.	TRBD2	TRBV6-2/TRBV6-3	CASSAISGGAVDTQYF	TGTGCCAGCAGCGCAATCAGCGGGGGGGCCGTAGATACGCAGTATTTT
TRBJ1-1	.	.	TRBV4-3	CASSQYPGNTEAFF	TGCGCCAGCAGCCAATATCCAGGCAACACTGAAGCTTTCTTT
TRBJ2-7	.	TRBD1	TRBV28	CASSRDRSPASGWQYF	TGTGCCAGCAGTCGGGACAGGTCCCCCGCTTCTGGGTGGCAGTACTTC
TRBJ1-6	.	.	TRBV6-5	CASSYSTQGRSPLHF	TGTGCCAGCAGTTACTCGACGCAGGGTCGGTCACCCCTCCACTTT
TRBJ2-3	.	.	TRBV9	CASSVEWGGANTQYF	TGTGCCAGCAGCGTAGAATGGGGGGGCGCAAATACGCAGTATTTT
TRBJ2-1	once	.	TRBV3-1/TRBV3-2	CASSVVGSYNEQFF	TGTGCCAGCAGTGTAGTTGGCTCCTACAATGAGCAGTTCTTC
TRBJ1-1	few	TRBD1	TRBV18	CASSPQGRTEAFF	TGTGCCAGCTCCCCACAGGGGCGAACTGAAGCTTTCTTT
TRBJ2-5	.	TRBD2	TRBV19	CASGERGREETQYF	TGTGCCAGTGGTGAACGAGGGAGGGAAGAGACCCAGTACTTC
TRBJ2-7	.	TRBD1	TRBV6-2/TRBV6-3	CASSYDRGLLEQYF	TGTGCCAGCAGTTACGACAGGGGGCTCCTCGAGCAGTACTTC
TRBJ2-3	.	TRBD1	TRBV2	CASRKTGMGTDTQYF	TGTGCCAGCAGGAAGACAGGGATGGGCACAGATACGCAGTATTTT
TRBJ1-2	.	.	TRBV10-3	CAIRDNLGGYTF	TGTGCCATCAGGGACAATTTGGGAGGCTACACCTTC
TRBJ1-2	.	.	TRBV4-3	CASSQEYRREDYGYTF	TGCGCCAGCAGCCAAGAATACCGCAGGGAGGACTATGGCTACACCTTC
TRBJ1-2	.	TRBD1	TRBV18	CASSPGQDYTF	TGTGCCAGCTCACCAGGACAGGACTACACCTTC
TRBJ1-3	.	.	TRBV3-1/TRBV3-2	CASSRAGVNSGNTIYF	TGTGCCAGCAGCCGAGCAGGGGTAAACTCTGGAAACACCATATATTTT
TRBJ2-7	.	.	TRBV4-3	CASSQDFRVDEQYF	TGCGCCAGCAGCCAAGATTTCAGGGTGGACGAGCAGTACTTC
TRBJ2-7	.	TRBD1	TRBV6-5	CASSYSPGDSPFGQYF	TGTGCCAGCAGTTACTCCCCTGGGGACAGTCCATTCGGGCAGTACTTC
TRBJ1-1	once	TRBD1	TRBV7-8	CASSLVGPGGGNTEAFF	TGTGCCAGCAGCTTAGTGGGTCCAGGGGGTGGTAACACTGAAGCTTTCTTT
TRBJ2-5	.	TRBD2	TRBV18	CASSPGTSDDDGKTQYF	TGTGCCAGCTCACCCGGGACTAGCGACGATGACGGGAAGACCCAGTACTTC
TRBJ2-2	.	TRBD1	TRBV28	CTTRRQGAGGELFF	TGTACCACCAGGCGACAGGGGGCCGGCGGGGAGCTGTTTTTT
TRBJ1-1	.	TRBD1	TRBV5-1	CASSLWGQDTEAFF	TGCGCCAGCAGCTTGTGGGGACAGGACACTGAAGCTTTCTTT
TRBJ1-1	.	.	TRBV6-5	CASSYERTTEAFF	TGTGCCAGCAGTTACGAGAGAACCACTGAAGCTTTCTTT
TRBJ2-1	.	TRBD1	TRBV6-5	CASILDRALRNEQFF	TGTGCCAGCATCCTCGACAGGGCTTTGCGCAATGAGCAGTTCTTC
TRBJ2-1	.	.	TRBV6-2/TRBV6-3	CASSYLNEQFF	TGTGCCAGCAGTTATCTCAATGAGCAGTTCTTC
TRBJ2-2	.	.	TRBV5-1	CASSLENGGELFF	TGCGCCAGCAGCTTGGAAAACGGCGGGGAGCTGTTTTTT
TRBJ2-7	.	.	TRBV6-1	CASSLEGSYEQYF	TGTGCCAGCAGCTTGGAGGGATCCTACGAGCAGTACTTC
TRBJ2-1	.	TRBD2	TRBV2	CASSETSGGSNEQFF	TGTGCCAGCAGTGAAACTAGCGGGGGTTCAAATGAGCAGTTCTTC
TRBJ1-4	.	.	TRBV19	CASNSRVNEKLFF	TGTGCCAGCAATTCCCGGGTTAATGAAAAACTGTTTTTT
TRBJ2-7	few	.	TRBV7-2	CASSTTGPYEQYF	TGTGCCAGCAGCACGACAGGACCCTACGAGCAGTACTTC
TRBJ2-5	.	.	TRBV20-1	CSGQSQETQYF	TGCAGTGGACAGAGTCAAGAGACCCAGTACTTC
TRBJ2-7	.	.	TRBV7-2	CASSLGGGGRYKQYF	TGTGCCAGCAGCTTAGGGGGAGGTGGGCGATACAAGCAGTACTTC
TRBJ1-5	.	TRBD1	TRBV10-3	CAISQGQSSNQPQHF	TGTGCCATCAGCCAGGGACAGAGTAGCAATCAGCCCCAGCATTTT
TRBJ2-2	.	.	TRBV6-2/TRBV6-3	CASSYGRRRNTGELFF	TGTGCCAGCAGTTACGGGCGCCGGCGGAACACCGGGGAGCTGTTTTTT
TRBJ1-1	.	TRBD1	TRBV6-6	CASSGTGRTEAFF	TGTGCCAGCAGCGGGACAGGGCGCACTGAAGCTTTCTTT
TRBJ1-6	.	TRBD1	TRBV7-9	CASSANRLRTGNSPLHF	TGTGCCAGCAGCGCAAACCGCCTTAGGACAGGGAATTCACCCCTCCACTTT
TRBJ2-3	.	TRBD1	TRBV24-1	CATSQIGTGSTDTQYF	TGTGCCACCAGTCAGATAGGGACAGGGAGCACAGATACGCAGTATTTT
TRBJ2-1	.	.	TRBV9	CASTERGRGVPREEEQFF	TGTGCCAGCACCGAGAGGGGGCGGGGGGTCCCGAGAGAGGAGGAGCAGTTCTTC
TRBJ1-1	once	.	TRBV11-2	CASSLDRVGTEAFF	TGTGCCAGCAGCTTAGACAGGGTGGGCACTGAAGCTTTCTTT
TRBJ1-6	.	TRBD1	TRBV28	CASSLGQGQWSPLHF	TGTGCCAGCAGTTTGGGGCAGGGACAGTGGTCACCCCTCCACTTT
TRBJ2-3	.	TRBD1	TRBV28	CASSSIRWDRETDTQYF	TGTGCCAGCAGTTCAATTCGGTGGGACAGGGAGACAGATACGCAGTATTTT
TRBJ2-7	once	.	TRBV3-1/TRBV3-2	CASSLQGPYEQYF	TGTGCCAGCAGCCTTCAGGGCCCCTACGAGCAGTACTTC
TRBJ1-4	.	.	TRBV10-3	CAISGGPRTEKLFF	TGTGCCATCAGTGGCGGCCCCCGAACGGAAAAACTGTTTTTT
TRBJ2-7	.	TRBD1	TRBV7-9	CASSLVRDRGNYEQYF	TGTGCCAGCAGCTTAGTACGGGACAGGGGTAACTACGAGCAGTACTTC
TRBJ2-2	.	.	TRBV9	CASSVWQGNTGELFF	TGTGCCAGCAGCGTATGGCAGGGAAACACCGGGGAGCTGTTTTTT
TRBJ1-2	once	.	TRBV27	CASSLAGVGYGYTF	TGTGCCAGCAGTTTAGCCGGGGTAGGCTATGGCTACACCTTC
TRBJ2-7	.	TRBD1	TRBV20-1	CSWTGGGEQYF	TGCAGCTGGACAGGGGGCGGCGAGCAGTACTTC
TRBJ1-6	once	.	TRBV11-2	CATGALNNSPLHF	TGTGCCACAGGGGCACTCAATAATTCACCCCTCCACTTT
TRBJ2-5	.	TRBD1	TRBV5-6	CASSLVTGGTQTQYF	TGTGCCAGCAGCTTGGTAACAGGGGGCACTCAGACCCAGTACTTC
TRBJ2-7	.	TRBD2	TRBV11-2	CASSMGLAVSYEQYF	TGTGCCAGCAGCATGGGACTAGCGGTGTCCTACGAGCAGTACTTC